The clone carrying this TCR beta chain has a handful of counts. Its matching antigen is unknown. The sample is drawn from a study of T-cell reconstitution after alpha-beta-depleted transplantation in children. Study conclusions and caveats: Reports say that about two months after transplant, the alpha-beta T cells came out of several hundred graft clones that had expanded. After transplant, high TCRbeta diversity at day 60 in some patients arose from surviving recipient T cells and thymic progenitors. Newly generated T cells supplied most T-cell counts and diversity one year post-transplant.

This CDR3 contains 14 residues. Germline-derived CDR1 and CDR2 are SQVTM and ANQGSEA. Germline trimming cut 7 bases from V and 2 bases from J; bases unmatched to any gene: 10. Unique molecular identifiers were incorporated during preparation of the TCRbeta library. TCRdb passed the PCR reads through MiXCR, listing each CDR3 protein once. The sample lists hundreds of thousands of distinct CDR3 sequences, roughly 16% occurring once. This receptor was obtained from a male patient between 2 and 15 years old who had a stem cell transplant for acute lymphoblastic leukemia, so the T cells may come from the graft donor. The specimen comprised PBMCs, mostly from graft donor cells, sampled 360 days after TCRalphabeta/CD19-depleted stem cell transplant. This chain links TRBV29-1 with TRBJ2-7; 8 bases map to TRBD2. Here the CDR3 reads CSATERERTYEQYF. The CDR3 bases are TGCAGCGCCACCGAGCGGGAGAGAACCTACGAGCAGTACTTC.